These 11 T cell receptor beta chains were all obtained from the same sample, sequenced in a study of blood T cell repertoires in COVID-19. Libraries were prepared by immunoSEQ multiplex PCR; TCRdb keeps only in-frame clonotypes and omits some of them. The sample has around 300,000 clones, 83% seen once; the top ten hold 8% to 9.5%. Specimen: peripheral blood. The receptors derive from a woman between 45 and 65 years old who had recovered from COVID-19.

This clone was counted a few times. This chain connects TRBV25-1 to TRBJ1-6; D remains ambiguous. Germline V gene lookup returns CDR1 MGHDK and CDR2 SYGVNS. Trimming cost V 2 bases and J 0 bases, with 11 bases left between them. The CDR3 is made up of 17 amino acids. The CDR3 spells CASSEITLSSYNSPLHF. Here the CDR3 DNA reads TGTGCCAGCAGTGAAATTACTCTAAGCTCCTATAATTCACCCCTCCACTTT.

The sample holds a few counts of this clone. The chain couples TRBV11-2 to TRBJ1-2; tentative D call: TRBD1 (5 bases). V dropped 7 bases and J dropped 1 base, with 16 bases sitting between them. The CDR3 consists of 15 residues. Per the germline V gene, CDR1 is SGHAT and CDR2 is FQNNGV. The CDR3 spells CASTIRQIFNYGYTF. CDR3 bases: TGTGCCAGCACCATCAGACAGATCTTTAACTATGGCTACACCTTC.

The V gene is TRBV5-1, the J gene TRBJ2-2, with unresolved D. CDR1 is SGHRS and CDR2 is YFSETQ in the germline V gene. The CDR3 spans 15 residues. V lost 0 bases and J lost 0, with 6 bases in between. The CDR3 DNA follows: TGCGCCAGCAGCTTGGCGGTACCGAACACCGGGGAGCTGTTTTTT. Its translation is CASSLAVPNTGELFF.

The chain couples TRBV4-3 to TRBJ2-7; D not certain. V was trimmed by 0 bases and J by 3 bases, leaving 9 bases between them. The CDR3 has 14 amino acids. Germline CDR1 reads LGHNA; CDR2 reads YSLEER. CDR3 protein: CASSQEWSDYEQYF. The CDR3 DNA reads TGCGCCAGCAGCCAAGAATGGAGCGACTACGAGCAGTACTTC.

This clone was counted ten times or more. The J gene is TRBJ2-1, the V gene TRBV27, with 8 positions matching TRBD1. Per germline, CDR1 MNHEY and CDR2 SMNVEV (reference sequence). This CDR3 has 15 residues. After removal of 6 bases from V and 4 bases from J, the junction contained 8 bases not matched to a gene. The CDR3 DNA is TGTGCCAGCAGACCACAGGGGGATTTTTACAATGAGCAGTTCTTC. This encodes CASRPQGDFYNEQFF.

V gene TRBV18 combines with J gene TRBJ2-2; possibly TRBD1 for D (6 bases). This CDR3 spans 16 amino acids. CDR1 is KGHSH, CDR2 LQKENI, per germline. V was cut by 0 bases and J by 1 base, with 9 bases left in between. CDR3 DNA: TGTGCCAGCTCACCACCTCAGGGGTTGAACACCGGGGAGCTGTTTTTT. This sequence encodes CASSPPQGLNTGELFF.

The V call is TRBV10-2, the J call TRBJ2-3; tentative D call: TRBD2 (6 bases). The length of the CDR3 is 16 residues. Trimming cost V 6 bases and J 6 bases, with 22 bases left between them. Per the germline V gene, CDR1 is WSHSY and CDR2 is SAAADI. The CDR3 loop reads CASSGRSGLAFDTQYF. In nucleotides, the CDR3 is TGCGCCAGCAGCGGACGGTCGGGGCTAGCGTTCGATACGCAGTATTTT.

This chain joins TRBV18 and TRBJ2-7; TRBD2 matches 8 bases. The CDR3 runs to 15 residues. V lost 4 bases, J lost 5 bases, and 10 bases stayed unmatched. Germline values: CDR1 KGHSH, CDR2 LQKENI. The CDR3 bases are TGTGCCAGCTCACGGCCGGGTAGCGGGGCCCACGAGCAGTACTTC. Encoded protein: CASSRPGSGAHEQYF.

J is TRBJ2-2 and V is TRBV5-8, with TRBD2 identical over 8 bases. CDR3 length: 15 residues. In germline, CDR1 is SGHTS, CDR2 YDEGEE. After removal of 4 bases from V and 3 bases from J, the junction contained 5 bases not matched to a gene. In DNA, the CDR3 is TGTGCCAGCAGCGCAACTAGCGGATACACCGGGGAGCTGTTTTTT. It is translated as CASSATSGYTGELFF. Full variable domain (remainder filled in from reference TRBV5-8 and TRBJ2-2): EAGVTQSPTHLIKTRGQQATLRCSPISGHTSVYWYQQALGLGLQFLLWYDEGEERNRGNFPPRFSGRQFPNYSSELNVNALELEDSALYLCASSATSGYTGELFFGEGSRLTVL.

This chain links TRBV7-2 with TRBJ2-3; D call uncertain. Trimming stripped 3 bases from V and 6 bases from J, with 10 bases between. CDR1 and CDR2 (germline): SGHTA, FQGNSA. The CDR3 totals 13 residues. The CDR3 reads CASSFSLGDTQYF. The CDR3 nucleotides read TGTGCCAGCAGCTTTTCCCTCGGGGATACGCAGTATTTT.

CDR3 amino acids: CAGGQGGYEQYF. CDR3 coding DNA: TGTGCCGGCGGACAGGGTGGCTACGAGCAGTACTTC. V usage is TRBV7-9 and J usage is TRBJ2-7; 8 nucleotides agree with TRBD1. Germline V gene data show CDR1 as SEHNR and CDR2 as FQNEAQ (reference sequence). CDR3 length: 12 residues. V was clipped by 11 bases and J by 3 bases; unmatched bases: 6.